Given below is one T cell receptor (beta chain) in context. Data came from immunoSEQ multiplex PCR; TCRdb stores just in-frame clones and leaves some out. The repertoire holds fewer than 200,000 clones, with roughly 89% as singletons. The record originates from a study of control samples from healthy donors and cancer patients. Per the germline V gene, CDR1 is SGHTA and CDR2 is FQGNSA. The V end lost 6 bases, the J end lost 9 bases, and 12 bases lay between the germline ends. The CDR3 spans 13 residues. The receptor's source is a woman between 45 and 60 years old in good health. The V call is TRBV7-2, the J call TRBJ1-6; unclear D gene. Material: blood. CDR3 protein: CASSSLFASPLHF. The DNA for the CDR3 is TGTGCCAGCAGTAGCTTGTTCGCTTCACCCCTCCACTTT.